This TCR beta chain appears in the sequencing data of a study of CD8 T cells in ankylosing spondylitis. This clonotype was observed at least ten times. TCRdb re-derived calls from the 5' RACE reads in MiXCR, one entry per CDR3 protein. The repertoire holds some 52,000 distinct CDR3 sequences, 7.4% seen once, with roughly 8% in the top ten. Trimming pared 0 bases from V and 1 base from J, leaving 14 bases between. The CDR3 loop spans 16 amino acids. Germline-derived CDR1 and CDR2 are SGHRS and YFSETQ. Sample: blood, either unsorted or a sorted T cell fraction (not recorded which). The receptor was isolated from a female donor with ankylosing spondylitis or in good health (not recorded which). The chain combines TRBV5-1 with TRBJ2-7; D is possibly TRBD2 (6 bases). CDR3 sequence (DNA): TGCGCCAGCAGCTTGGGGGGCCCGGGGACTTCCTACGAGCAGTACGTC. Encoded protein: CASSLGGPGTSYEQYV.